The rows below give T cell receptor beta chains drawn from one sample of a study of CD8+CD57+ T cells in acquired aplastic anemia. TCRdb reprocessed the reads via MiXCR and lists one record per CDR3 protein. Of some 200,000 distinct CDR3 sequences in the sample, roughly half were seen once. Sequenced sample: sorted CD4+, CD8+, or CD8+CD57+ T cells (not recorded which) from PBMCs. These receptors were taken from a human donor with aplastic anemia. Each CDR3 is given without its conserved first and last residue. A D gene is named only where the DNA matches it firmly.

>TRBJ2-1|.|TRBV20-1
SAKNWGNEQF
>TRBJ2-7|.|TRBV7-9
ASSSTSSYEQY
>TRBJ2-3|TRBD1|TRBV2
ASRKTGDHTDTQY
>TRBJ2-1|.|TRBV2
ASSDGLRVNEQF
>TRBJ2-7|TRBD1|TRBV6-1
ASSGQGLYEQY
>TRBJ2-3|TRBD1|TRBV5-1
ASSLEAGGGNTQY
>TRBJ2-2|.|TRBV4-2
ASTREQVPTGELF
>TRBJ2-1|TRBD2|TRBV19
ASTLHSGRAGEQF
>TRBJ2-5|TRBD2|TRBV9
ASSVGLAGGKQETQY
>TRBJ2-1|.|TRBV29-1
STSSRGMKPGYNEQF